The 2 T cell receptor beta chains reported below all come from one sample, sequenced in a study of T cell responses to AZD1222 COVID-19 vaccine. The data were produced by immunoSEQ multiplex PCR, yet TCRdb's version contains in-frame clones alone and is incomplete. This sample has approximately 140,000 clones, with roughly 90% found just once. The source was peripheral blood, collected on day 0 of AZD1222 vaccination. These receptors were collected from an adult in good health.

As for this clone: One end of the junction does not line up with germline, which may come from a read error. The chain carries TRBV6-5 and TRBJ1-2; a weak D match, TRBD1 (5 bases). This CDR3 has 11 residues. CDR1 and CDR2 from the germline V gene are MNHEY and SVGAGI. The CDR3 sequence: CASGPYYDYTF. In DNA form, the CDR3 reads TGTGCCTCGGGACCCTACTATGACTACACCTTC.

CDR3 sequence reads: CASSSGQGGSPLHF. As DNA, the CDR3 is TGTGCCAGCAGTTCAGGACAGGGCGGTTCACCCCTCCACTTT. V gene TRBV6-5 combines with J gene TRBJ1-6; 8 positions agree with TRBD1. The germline V gene has CDR1 MNHEY and CDR2 SVGAGI. The CDR3 loop spans 14 amino acids. Germline trimming cut 4 bases from V and 9 bases from J; bases unmatched to any gene: 5.